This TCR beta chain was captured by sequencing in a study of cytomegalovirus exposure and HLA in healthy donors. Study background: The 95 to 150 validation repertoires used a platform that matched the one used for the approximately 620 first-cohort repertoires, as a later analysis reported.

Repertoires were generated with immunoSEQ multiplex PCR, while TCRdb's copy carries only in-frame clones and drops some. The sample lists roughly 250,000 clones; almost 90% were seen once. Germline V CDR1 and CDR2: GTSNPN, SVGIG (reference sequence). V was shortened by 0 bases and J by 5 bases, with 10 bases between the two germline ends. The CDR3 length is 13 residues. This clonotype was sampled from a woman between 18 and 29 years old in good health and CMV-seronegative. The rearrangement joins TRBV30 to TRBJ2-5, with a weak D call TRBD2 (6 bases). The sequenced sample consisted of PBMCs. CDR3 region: CAWSVNSGETQYF. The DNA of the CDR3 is TGTGCCTGGAGTGTAAACAGCGGGGAGACCCAGTACTTC. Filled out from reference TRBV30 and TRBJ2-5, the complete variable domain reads SQTIHQWPATLVQPVGSPLSLECTVEGTSNPNLYWYRQAAGRGLQLLFYSVGIGQISSEVPQNLSASRPQDRQFILSSKKLLLSDSGFYLCAWSVNSGETQYFGPGTRLLVL.